These 25 T cell receptor beta chains were all obtained from the same sample, sequenced in a study of T-cell memory formation after mild COVID-19. TCRdb redid the calling of the 5' RACE reads with MiXCR, one entry per CDR3 protein. The sample yields roughly 400,000 distinct CDR3 sequences, 18% seen once. The sample comprised PBMCs or a T cell subset sorted from them (not recorded which). The receptors were gathered from a man aged 18 to 30 who had mild COVID-19 (a few samples of this study predate the infection). Cell type and time point are not known.

This clonotype was seen a handful of times. V gene TRBV6-2 or TRBV6-3 combines with J gene TRBJ2-3; possibly TRBD2 for D (5 bases). The CDR3 length is 14 residues. Per the germline V gene, CDR1 is MNHEY and CDR2 is SVGEGT. With 4 bases removed from V and 4 bases from J, the gap between germline ends came to 12 bases. CDR3 amino acids: CASSFEWGADTQYF. Written as DNA, the CDR3 is TGTGCCAGCAGTTTTGAGTGGGGAGCAGATACGCAGTATTTT.

The chain carries TRBV19 and TRBJ1-1; unclear D gene. The CDR3 is 15 residues long. Germline lookup yields CDR1 LNHDA and CDR2 SQIVND (reference sequence). Trimming removed 4 bases at V and 8 bases at J, with 20 bases between. CDR3 amino acids: CASSSAGVGEVEAFF. The CDR3 DNA reads TGTGCCAGTAGTAGTGCCGGGGTGGGCGAAGTGGAAGCTTTCTTT.

This clonotype was seen a few times. This CDR3 is CASSLSTGGTGELFF. CDR3 DNA: TGCGCCAGCAGCTTGTCAACAGGGGGGACCGGGGAGCTGTTTTTT. The chain has TRBV5-1 and TRBJ2-2, with 8 bases matching TRBD1. From germline, CDR1 is SGHRS and CDR2 YFSETQ. This CDR3 comprises 15 residues. V gave up 1 base and J gave up 5 bases; unmatched junction bases: 4.

The chain couples TRBV30 to TRBJ2-5, with 12 nucleotides matching TRBD2. The CDR3 is 14 residues long. Per the germline V gene, CDR1 is GTSNPN and CDR2 is SVGIG (reference sequence). The V segment lost 3 bases and the J segment 2 bases; nucleotides outside the gene matches: 1. The CDR3 is CAWRLAGGQETQYF. In DNA form, the CDR3 reads TGTGCCTGGAGACTAGCGGGGGGTCAAGAGACCCAGTACTTC.

This clonotype was picked up a small number of times. The chain joins TRBV7-2 to TRBJ2-7, with D maybe TRBD1 (6 bases). The germline V gene encodes CDR1 SGHTA and CDR2 FQGNSA. The CDR3 is 13 residues long. V lost 5 bases, J lost 3 bases, and 11 bases lay in between. In DNA form, the CDR3 reads TGTGCCAGCAGCAAACAGGGAAACTACGAGCAGTACTTC. Amino acid sequence: CASSKQGNYEQYF.

V and J are TRBV6-5 and TRBJ2-3, with 11 bases fitting TRBD2. V lost 7 bases to trimming and J lost 4 bases; unmatched junction nucleotides: 1. The CDR3 length is 13 residues. CDR1 is MNHEY and CDR2 is SVGAGI in the germline V gene. CDR3 bases: TGTGCCAGCAAACTAGCGGGGGCAGATACGCAGTATTTT. Translated: CASKLAGADTQYF.

This clonotype has ten or more counts. V is TRBV5-5 and J is TRBJ2-2, with a weak D call TRBD2 (6 bases). This CDR3 has 14 residues. Germline assignment: CDR1 SGHKS and CDR2 YYEKEE (reference sequence). Trimming removed 7 bases at V and 4 bases at J, with 14 bases between. The CDR3 loop reads CASRWEVATGELFF. CDR3 bases: TGTGCCAGCCGGTGGGAGGTGGCCACCGGGGAGCTGTTTTTT.

The gene calls are TRBV12-3 or TRBV12-4 and TRBJ2-2; TRBD2 agrees at 9 bases. There are 15 residues in the CDR3. V dropped 5 bases and J dropped 4; count of bases not matched to a gene: 5. CDR3 sequence reads: CASSAPTSGTGELFF. The CDR3 DNA is TGTGCCAGCAGTGCCCCGACTAGCGGCACCGGGGAGCTGTTTTTT.

In its sample, this clonotype was seen many times. V gene TRBV7-9 combines with J gene TRBJ2-1; D is possibly TRBD1 or TRBD2 (5 bases each). This CDR3 contains 11 residues. Germline V CDR1 and CDR2: SEHNR, FQNEAQ (reference sequence). The V and J ends lost 5 bases and 10 bases respectively, with 9 bases between them. The CDR3 is CASSRGGEQFF. The CDR3 DNA reads as TGTGCCAGCAGCCGTGGGGGAGAGCAGTTCTTC.

The chain uses TRBV7-8 and TRBJ2-1; D might be TRBD2 (6 bases). Trimming removed 5 bases from V and 2 bases from J, with 10 bases in between. This CDR3 has 14 residues. Looked up from germline, CDR1 is SGHVS and CDR2 is FQNEAQ. CDR3 sequence: CASSRGLTYNEQFF. Here the CDR3 DNA reads TGTGCCAGCAGCCGCGGACTAACCTACAATGAGCAGTTCTTC.

The genes are TRBV6-5 and TRBJ2-6; D is unresolved. V lost 0 bases to trimming and J lost 2 bases, with 8 bases between them. This CDR3 spans 16 amino acids. CDR1 and CDR2 from the germline V gene are MNHEY and SVGAGI. The CDR3 nucleotides are TGTGCCAGCAGTTACTCGATAGTGCCTGGGGCCAACGTCCTGACTTTC. It codes for CASSYSIVPGANVLTF.

This chain connects TRBV7-9 to TRBJ2-5; the D gene is possibly TRBD2 (5 bases). CDR3 size: 15 residues. The V gene's germline CDR1 is SEHNR and CDR2 FQNEAQ (reference sequence). V gave up 2 bases and J gave up 2 bases, with 12 bases separating them. The CDR3 sequence: CASSLLRAGQETQYF. CDR3 coding DNA: TGTGCCAGCAGCTTACTGAGGGCAGGACAAGAGACCCAGTACTTC.

The chain is built from TRBV11-2 and TRBJ2-2, with 14 bases matching TRBD2. J lost 5 bases, V lost 5 bases, and 10 bases had no gene match. This CDR3 has 18 residues. Looked up from germline, CDR1 is SGHAT and CDR2 is FQNNGV. CDR3 sequence (DNA): TGTGCCAGCAGCGGGAGACTAGCGGGGGGGCAACGGACCGGGGAGCTGTTTTTT. Its translation is CASSGRLAGGQRTGELFF. The whole variable domain, filled in from reference TRBV11-2 and TRBJ2-2, reads EAGVAQSPRYKIIEKRQSVAFWCNPISGHATLYWYQQILGQGPKLLIQFQNNGVVDDSQLPKDRFSAERLKGVDSTLKIQPAKLEDSAVYLCASSGRLAGGQRTGELFFGEGSRLTVL.

This clonotype turned up a few times. V is TRBV20-1 and J is TRBJ2-4; D possibly corresponds to TRBD2 (5 bases). The ends were cut back, 4 bases at V and 4 bases at J, with 11 bases in the middle. The CDR3 is 13 amino acids. The germline gives CDR1 DFQATT, CDR2 SNEGSKA (reference sequence). The CDR3 sequence is CSAKEDSKNIQYF. The CDR3 DNA follows: TGCAGTGCTAAGGAGGACTCTAAAAACATTCAGTACTTC.

The V gene is TRBV7-6, the J gene TRBJ2-3; 8 nucleotides line up with TRBD2. Germline assignment: CDR1 SGHVS and CDR2 FNYEAQ. V was pared by 1 base and J by 6 bases, with 9 bases of the junction left unmatched. The CDR3 consists of 16 residues. The CDR3 sequence is CASSLVAGGLADTQYF. The CDR3 nucleotides read TGTGCCAGCAGCTTAGTGGCGGGGGGTTTAGCGGATACGCAGTATTTT.

This clonotype was seen more than once but under ten times. This sequence joins TRBV4-2 and TRBJ2-5; D not resolved. The length of the CDR3 is 13 residues. Deletions cut 3 bases from V and 9 bases from J, with 14 bases between. CDR1 is LGHNA, CDR2 YNFKEQ, per germline. The CDR3 loop is CASSQLSTPSQYF. The CDR3 nucleotides are TGTGCCAGCAGCCAGCTTTCCACTCCGTCCCAGTACTTC.

This clonotype was seen a few times. The chain links TRBV11-2 to TRBJ2-3; the D is unclear. Deletions cut 5 bases from V and 4 bases from J, with 10 bases between. This CDR3 has 13 amino acids. CDR1 is SGHAT, CDR2 FQNNGV, per germline. The CDR3 nucleotides read TGTGCCAGCAGCCCTTTCGCCCCAGATACGCAGTATTTT. It specifies CASSPFAPDTQYF.

This clonotype was detected ten times or more. This chain joins TRBV20-1 and TRBJ1-5; 8 positions agree with TRBD1. The CDR3 loop spans 20 amino acids. After removal of 1 base from V and 0 bases from J, the junction contained 17 bases not matched to a gene. The germline gives CDR1 DFQATT, CDR2 SNEGSKA (reference sequence). The CDR3 is CSARVLRRTGMSPSNQPQHF. CDR3 sequence (DNA): TGCAGTGCTAGAGTCCTCAGGAGGACAGGGATGTCCCCTAGCAATCAGCCCCAGCATTTT.

CDR3 region: CASSVHRGASTEAFF. The CDR3 bases are TGTGCCAGCAGCGTCCACAGGGGAGCAAGCACTGAAGCTTTCTTT. V is TRBV7-9 and J is TRBJ1-1, with 7 positions matching TRBD1. Germline lookup yields CDR1 SEHNR and CDR2 FQNEAQ (reference sequence). V was clipped by 5 bases and J by 4 bases; unmatched bases: 10. The CDR3 has 15 residues.

The CDR3: CASSPTGFEQPQHF. DNA for the CDR3: TGTGCCAGCAGCCCCACAGGGTTTGAACAGCCCCAGCATTTT. The V gene is TRBV7-2, the J gene TRBJ1-5, with D possibly matching TRBD1 (6 bases). The germline V gene has CDR1 SGHTA and CDR2 FQGNSA. Trimming took 5 bases from V and 7 from J, leaving 15 bases between them. The CDR3 loop spans 14 amino acids.

The CDR3 protein is CSARVRGLYEQYV. The CDR3 DNA reads TGCAGTGCTAGAGTGCGGGGGCTCTACGAGCAGTACGTC. The chain recombines TRBV20-1 with TRBJ2-7, with D maybe TRBD2 (7 bases). V was cut by 1 base and J by 3 bases, with 10 bases left in between. The CDR3 covers 13 residues. CDR1 is DFQATT and CDR2 is SNEGSKA in the germline V gene (reference sequence).

This clonotype has just a few counts. The genes are TRBV7-2 and TRBJ2-7; 15 nucleotides agree with TRBD2. The CDR3 spans 16 residues. Losses at the gene ends were 5 bases for V and 7 bases for J; bases not matched to a gene: 9. Germline assignment: CDR1 SGHTA and CDR2 FQGNSA. The CDR3 DNA reads TGTGCCAGCAGCCCGGGGACTAGCGGGGGGCGAGGGGAGCAGTACTTC. Translated: CASSPGTSGGRGEQYF. Full variable domain (outside the CDR3, taken from reference TRBV7-2 and TRBJ2-7): GAGVSQSPSNKVTEKGKDVELRCDPISGHTALYWYRQSLGQGLEFLIYFQGNSAPDKSGLPSDRFSAERTGGSVSTLTIQRTQQEDSAVYLCASSPGTSGGRGEQYFGPGTRLTVT.

The chain joins TRBV6-6 to TRBJ2-2; D is uncertain. Per the germline V gene, CDR1 is MNHNY and CDR2 is SVGAGI (reference sequence). V gave up 5 bases and J gave up 4 bases, with 23 bases separating them. The CDR3 loop spans 18 amino acids. CDR3 loop: CASSQIPSTELGTGELFF. The CDR3 region has the DNA TGTGCCAGCAGTCAAATACCCTCGACCGAGTTGGGCACCGGGGAGCTGTTTTTT.

The chain carries TRBV3-1 and TRBJ2-4; the D is unclear. Germline V gene sequence: CDR1 LGHDT, CDR2 YNNKEL (reference sequence). V was pared by 1 base and J by 0 bases, with 7 bases between. The CDR3 consists of 15 residues. The CDR3 bases are TGTGCCAGCAGCCAAGTGACCCTAGCCAAAAACATTCAGTACTTC. It translates to CASSQVTLAKNIQYF.

This clonotype occurred a few times. The chain links TRBV7-3 to TRBJ2-4, with 9 bases aligning to TRBD1. CDR3 length: 13 residues. CDR1 and CDR2 from the germline V gene are SGHTA and FQGTGA. Here the CDR3 reads CASGTGLGNIQYF. The DNA for the CDR3 is TGTGCGAGCGGGACAGGGCTAGGGAACATTCAGTACTTC.